This T cell receptor (beta chain) was profiled in a study of T cell responses to AZD1222 COVID-19 vaccine (TCRdb year 2021). Regarding the complete study: TCR sequencing was performed for roughly 250 trial participants, of whom about 210 were given two doses of AZD1222 and around 25 were given two doses of MenACWY control vaccine. Trial participants were enrolled by age into subgroups of 18-55, 56-69 and 70-plus years, and around 150, 29 and 61 TCR-sequenced participants, respectively, were included in these subgroups. Results the study describes overall, beyond this receptor: Nearly half of unique spike-specific TCRs reportedly recognized epitopes outside regions mutated in the B.1.351 and B.1.1.7 variants. Conclusions about previously exposed vaccinees are limited, since just five or six AZD1222 recipients were seropositive for SARS-CoV-2 at baseline. Vaccine-associated CD4 TCRs spanned the whole spike protein, with dominant responses in regions 160-218 and 743-854. Because no day 14 peak-response samples were available, the repertoires could be characterized only after the peak T cell response. After two AZD1222 doses, both the breadth and the depth of spike-specific TCRs were significantly higher than at day 0 and than in MenACWY recipients. The 56-69-year group was small, and its depth increase did not reach significance, likely because of low power. Most participants were white British and females outnumbered males, and the authors suggested that clonal diversity may have been underestimated.

The germline V gene encodes CDR1 SNHLY and CDR2 FYNNEI. CDR3 length: 15 amino acids, cysteine to phenylalanine. Kept here is only the CDR3 DNA, which spans 45 bases and is read in frame from base 1. V and J lose 3 bases and 6 bases, and a span of 18 bases separates them. The intended sense of this specimen's time point label: about 28 days (+/-7) after the second vaccine dose. The treatment or condition label of this sample denotes: meningococcal conjugate vaccine given as trial control. The vaccinee samples were drawn from two UK trials, COV001 and COV002, one of which was a single-blind randomized controlled phase 2/3 trial testing AZD1222 (ChAdOx1 nCoV-19) in healthy adults. For TCRbeta chain sequencing, PBMC samples were collected from trial participants at day 0 and at day 28 after the second dose. Of note for this clone: Its antigen target is currently unknown. Base-call qualities are not available, and no considerably larger clone is one nucleotide away.

The CDR3 regions of human TCRbeta chains were analyzed by immunosequencing. As for the original processing: Repertoire TCRs were checked for matches against a reference library of SARS-CoV-2-specific TCRs that had been generated using the MIRA antigen-specificity platform. Breadth was defined as the fraction of unique TCRs that were SARS-CoV-2-associated. Depth was defined as the fraction of total T cells that were SARS-CoV-2-associated. Using the MIRA data, each spike-specific TCR was mapped to the spike region that the TCR reacts to and placed in a CD4 or CD8 class. Log10-transformed breadth and depth values were compared by one-way ANOVA with Sidak's multiple comparisons tests. Sourced from immuneACCESS, this table was stored by TCRdb with only in-frame sequences that have V and J called. A share of the clones is absent; for the studies checked, an unresolved V gene accounts for under half, and the remainder has no known explanation. D and trimming were read from the DNA, whereas the V and J calls and clone size are those reported in that table. For this sample the table gives about 190,000 clones, of which about 92% were detected only once. The ten largest clones add up to approximately 4% of the sample.

Sequenced here: peripheral blood, sampled 28 days after the second dose of the MenACWY control vaccine. The sequence was obtained from an adult who received the MenACWY meningococcal vaccine as a control. This chain joins TRBV2 to TRBJ2-7; the D gene may be TRBD1 or TRBD2, since each aligns over 5 bases. The CDR3 region: CASSDVGVRGAEQYF. The DNA reads TGTGCCAGCAGTGACGTGGGGGTAAGAGGGGCCGAGCAGTACTTC.